The clone carrying this T cell receptor beta chain came up once. Other DNA sequences within the sample encode an identical CDR3. The data were obtained in a study of shared T cell receptors in the human thymus. The assay was immunoSEQ multiplex PCR, and TCRdb's table has in-frame clones only and misses some. The table has about 660,000 clones, over 75% seen once. V gave up 1 base and J gave up 5 bases, with 6 bases separating them. CDR1 is LGHNA, CDR2 YSLEER, per germline. The CDR3 covers 13 residues. This same sample was also taken into another study, of human thymus T cells. As that study records: Infants, healthy and Finnish, who were having corrective surgery for congenital heart defects served as donors. In corrective heart surgery, resections were taken, and these provided the thymus tissue. Biased V and J segment usage appeared in thymus and peripheral blood.

The chain has TRBV4-3 and TRBJ2-1; D not certain. This clonotype originated in a boy under three years old with a congenital heart defect. The sample taken for sequencing was thymocytes. The CDR3 sequence is CASSQVRDNEQFF. In DNA form, the CDR3 reads TGCGCCAGCAGCCAAGTTCGGGACAATGAGCAGTTCTTC.